This T cell receptor (beta chain) is from a study of molecular identifiers for immune sequencing clone quantification. Trimming took 4 bases from V and 8 from J, leaving 11 bases between them. Germline CDR1 reads MNHEY; CDR2 reads SVGAGI. The CDR3 spans 12 residues. Using 10%, 30% or 50% RNA, naive CD8 libraries were derived from roughly 20,000 to 1,000,000 sorted cells. This clonotype was seen at least ten times. TCRdb re-analysed the PCR reads in MiXCR, keeping a single row per CDR3 protein. Altogether 250,000 to 350,000 distinct CDR3 sequences are present, over 20% being singletons, with the ten largest covering under 0.95%.

Sequencing was performed on naive CD8+ T cells from blood, with Jurkat cell RNA spiked in. Subset in this sample: FACS-sorted CD8+CD4-CCR7+CD45RA+ naive T cells. The chain joins TRBV6-5 to TRBJ1-1; D is perhaps TRBD1 (6 bases). The source is a human donor in good health. Some libraries in this study had Jurkat cell RNA spiked in. The CDR3 here is CASSLTGREAFF. CDR3 bases: TGTGCCAGCAGTTTAACAGGGAGGGAAGCTTTCTTT.